The rows below give T cell receptor beta chains drawn from one sample of a study of beta chain features in type 1 diabetes. Assay: immunoSEQ multiplex PCR; the TCRdb copy retains only in-frame clones and omits some. The table records more than 550,000 clones, over 11% of them present only once. The source material was naive CD4+ T cells from blood. These receptors originate from a man between 18 and 29 years old with type 1 diabetes. Each CDR3 is given with its conserved first and last residue. A D gene is named only where the DNA matches it firmly. For some rows the clone size is stated as once, few or many, or as a class when expanded; others skip it.

v_gene,j_gene,abundance,d_gene,CDR3nt,CDR3aa
TRBV15,TRBJ2-7,few,NA,TGTGCCACCAGCAGAGAGGCCCTGAGCTACGAGCAGTACTTC,CATSREALSYEQYF
TRBV30,TRBJ2-3,few,TRBD2,TGTGCCTGTGTAGCGGGCCGACCCACAGATACGCAGTATTTT,CACVAGRPTDTQYF
TRBV10-3,TRBJ1-1,few,TRBD1,TGTGCCATCAGTGAAATTTCGACAGGGCGAACTGAAGCTTTCTTT,CAISEISTGRTEAFF
TRBV6-5,TRBJ2-7,NA,NA,TGTGCCAGCAGTTACATTGGCGTACTCTCCTACGAGCAGTACTTC,CASSYIGVLSYEQYF
TRBV2,TRBJ1-2,NA,TRBD1,TGTGCCAGCAGTCGGACAGGGCAAGTCTATGGCTACACCTTC,CASSRTGQVYGYTF
TRBV4-1,TRBJ2-1,few,NA,TGCGCCAGCAGCCAACTAGCTTGGGATGAGCAGTTCTTC,CASSQLAWDEQFF
TRBV5-1,TRBJ2-1,few,TRBD1,TGCGCCAGCAGCGCGAATTGGGACAGCTCCTACAATGAGCAGTTCTTC,CASSANWDSSYNEQFF
TRBV5-6,TRBJ1-5,few,NA,TGTGCCAGCAGCTTGGCGGGATTGAGCAATCAGCCCCAGCATTTT,CASSLAGLSNQPQHF
TRBV6-6,TRBJ2-5,few,NA,TGTGCCAGCAGTTACCGGGACGCCGAGACCCAGTACTTC,CASSYRDAETQYF
TRBV19,TRBJ1-2,few,NA,TGTGCCAGTAGTGGTCTTCGGAGGGACATTCACGGCTACACCTTC,CASSGLRRDIHGYTF
TRBV7-8,TRBJ2-1,NA,TRBD1,TGTGCCAGCAGCTTGGACAGGAATGAGCAGTTCTTC,CASSLDRNEQFF
TRBV18,TRBJ1-1,few,NA,TGTGCCAGCTCTCACGGTGGGAACACTGAAGCTTTCTTT,CASSHGGNTEAFF
TRBV23-1,TRBJ2-4,NA,TRBD2,TGCGCCAGCAGTCAATCGGGCGGGAGGGGGCCCAAAAACATTCAGTACTTC,CASSQSGGRGPKNIQYF